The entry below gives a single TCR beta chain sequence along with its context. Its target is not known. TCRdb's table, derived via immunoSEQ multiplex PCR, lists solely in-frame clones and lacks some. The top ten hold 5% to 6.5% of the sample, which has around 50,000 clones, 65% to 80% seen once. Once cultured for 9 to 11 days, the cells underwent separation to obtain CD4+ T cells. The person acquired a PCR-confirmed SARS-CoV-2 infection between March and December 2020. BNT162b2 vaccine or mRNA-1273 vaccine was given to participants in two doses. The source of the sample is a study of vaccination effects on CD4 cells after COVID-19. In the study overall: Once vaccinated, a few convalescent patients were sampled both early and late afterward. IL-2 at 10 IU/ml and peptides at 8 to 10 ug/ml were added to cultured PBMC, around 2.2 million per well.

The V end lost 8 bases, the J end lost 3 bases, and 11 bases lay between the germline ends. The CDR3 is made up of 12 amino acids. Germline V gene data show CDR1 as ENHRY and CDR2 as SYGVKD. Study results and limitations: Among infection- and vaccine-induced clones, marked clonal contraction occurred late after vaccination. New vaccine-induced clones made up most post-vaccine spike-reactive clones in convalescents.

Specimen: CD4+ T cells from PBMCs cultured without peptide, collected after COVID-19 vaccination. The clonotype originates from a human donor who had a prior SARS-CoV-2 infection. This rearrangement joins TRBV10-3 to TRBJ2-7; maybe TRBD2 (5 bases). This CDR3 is CAIGGRDYEQYF. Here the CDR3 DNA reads TGTGCCATCGGAGGTAGGGACTACGAGCAGTACTTC.